What follows is one T cell receptor (beta chain) and its context. Its antigen remains undetermined. Per-nucleotide qualities are absent, and no much larger clonotype sits a single base away. This sample stems from a study of cytomegalovirus exposure and HLA in healthy donors (dated by TCRdb to about 2017). Context from the whole study: An earlier analysis of several hundred of the donors reported roughly 300 Gb of sequence data and approximately 120 million unique TCR beta sequences obtained from roughly 170 million T cells. The number of donors typed differed by locus, with roughly 629-640 for A, B, C, DRB1 and DQB1, roughly 520 for DQA1, about 610 for DPA1, and 472 for DPB1. Among the approximately 400 genotyped donors, roughly 80% belonged to the genetic ancestry cluster associated with self-reported Caucasian donors. Genome-wide SNP genotypes for about 60% of the roughly 670 donors were used in a later genetic analysis, which treated that subset as a discovery cohort. In the later analysis, no new phenotypic data were used to find candidate immune exposures; instead, reliance was placed on TCR beta sequences and their occurrence across donors. A later analysis re-analyzed previously published TCR beta repertoires from 660 or so donors and added high-resolution HLA genotyping to study TCR occurrence patterns. Every discovery cohort repertoire had been produced on one sequencing platform. A handful of DR-DQ haplotypes were handled as single units for association and clustering because linkage in the cohort was strong. To predict cytomegalovirus infection status, the study combined high-throughput TCR immunosequencing, statistical association of individual TCRs with disease status, and machine learning. The study aimed to test whether cataloging public T cell receptors could reveal signatures of past pathogen exposure. Along with the roughly 700-subject first cohort, a separate validation cohort of 120 different subjects was used. An earlier analysis of several hundred of the donors applied high-throughput TCR beta sequencing to assess whether each TCR beta V gene segment acted as functional or pseudogenic. Among around 400 genotyped donors of the cohort, an average of roughly 230,000 unique TCR beta nucleotide sequences was sequenced per donor, of which about 18% were non-productive. HLA typing covered class I and class II loci at four-digit resolution. Around 330 gigabases of sequencing data and 91 million or so unique TCR sequences made up an early release that covered approximately 700 HLA-typed donors. The study used immunosequencing to profile the T cell repertoires of more than 650 subjects and linked those repertoires to cytomegalovirus serostatus. Donor age, sex, ethnicity and CMV serostatus were compiled together with the repertoire data. Overall results and qualifications from the work: Several of the top co-occurrence clusters appeared to be linked to parvovirus B19, influenza, CMV and Epstein-Barr virus, according to a later analysis. In a later analysis, TCR association rates were found to vary across HLA loci, with the most associated TCRs seen for DRB1 alleles and the fewest for HLA-C alleles. Linkage disequilibrium might explain the correlated functional status among segregating V segments, but an unknown experimental factor could not be excluded. The study gave a list of 150 to 200 TCR beta chains associated with cytomegalovirus. Specific HLA alleles were associated with 16,951 TCR beta sequences at a false discovery rate of 0.05 in a later analysis. The earlier analysis of 587 of the donors excluded around 17 rarely observed V segments, including chromosome 9 orphons, because counts were too low. In an earlier analysis of 587 of the donors, most TCR beta V segments appeared in productive rearrangements about 87% or about 30% of the time, broadly matching IMGT annotations. The cohort was sequenced for TCR beta chains only, and without alpha or paired-chain data the features that could be detected were limited. V-gene and J-gene trimming of TCR beta chains was associated with a missense DCLRE1C variant in a later genetic analysis, and the association was replicated in an independent cohort. Most TCR sequences were observed very rarely across donors, whereas some public TCRs were present in many individuals. Because HLA typing was unavailable for some donors at each locus, only the typed subset was used in association tests. A further reported finding was that TCR beta sequences accurately predicted the HLA-A and HLA-B alleles for most subjects in the first cohort. The sequencing pipeline was judged likely to have produced a cluster of highly shared sequence variants as a technical artifact. For the cohort, immune exposure information was limited to CMV serostatus. The classifier was reported to diagnose cytomegalovirus status with high specificity and sensitivity in both the original cohort and the validation cohort. In a later analysis, HLA-associated TCR beta chains showed more clonal expansion and lower generation probabilities than non-associated chains that were equally common. In a later analysis, most CMV-associated TCR beta chains were found to appear HLA-restricted, with HLA associations seemingly driven largely by CMV exposure. Three of the identified cytomegalovirus-associated TCR beta chains were confirmed in vitro to be specific for cytomegalovirus antigens. A later genetic analysis reported fewer N-insertions in productive TCRs among donors in an Asian-associated ancestry cluster than the approximately 700-donor mean. Because the 87-base-pair reads could not distinguish some IMGT-functional V segments, including TRBV6-2 and TRBV6-3, those segments were excluded. Strong co-occurrence of HLA alleles, especially DR and DQ, made assigning TCR associations to individual alleles difficult. It was suggested by the authors that the approach could potentially be generalized to other disease states and immunological phenotypes. The presence/absence analyses assumed that sequencing depth was roughly uniform across donors, and that assumption may not be true.

The cohort comprised around 700 healthy bone marrow donors. At the time of sampling, every cohort member was nominally healthy, though immune exposures that went unrecorded were likely present. The donor tested CMV seronegative and was one of the 352 seronegative cohort members. Each donor provided a peripheral blood sample, and peripheral blood mononuclear cells were used for TCR beta sequencing. Genomic DNA was extracted from the blood cell samples with the Qiagen DNeasy Blood Extraction Kit. Libraries were made using the immunoSEQ multiplex PCR assay. The multiplex PCR relied on a mix of 60 forward primers for TCR Vbeta segments and 13 reverse primers for TCR Jbeta segments. Amplification of the CDR3 region of rearranged TCR beta genes was performed with a multiplex PCR assay on genomic DNA. On the Illumina HiSeq System, the amplified TCR beta libraries were sequenced as 87-base-pair reads. As for the authors' bioinformatics: In a later analysis, some 80 million unique TCR beta chains were counted across the roughly 700 repertoires, and around 11 million of these chains were shared by at least two donors. Raw reads were error-corrected and collapsed into unique sequences by a nearest-neighbor algorithm in which closely related sequences were merged to remove PCR and sequencing errors. Alignment of CDR3 sequences to IMGT reference sequences was used to assign V, D and J gene segments. For a sequence to be retained, a match of at least six nucleotides was required to both a V gene segment and a J gene segment. Rearrangements were classified as productive when the CDR3 lacked stop codons and remained in frame with V and J, and all other rearrangements were classified as non-productive. Following IMGT convention, CDR3 was defined as the stretch from the second conserved V-encoded cysteine up to the conserved J-encoded phenylalanine. The earlier analysis of roughly 590 of the donors excluded any sequence lacking an unambiguous match to a single V gene segment. An earlier analysis of 500 to 700 of the donors classified V segments as functional when productive rearrangements were above 56.7% and as segregating when the standard deviation between donors was above 5%. A statistical classification framework was built to diagnose cytomegalovirus status from the catalog of TCR beta chain sequences. In a later analysis, V and J genes were assigned by comparing TCR nucleotide sequences against IMGT/GENE-DB human TR gene sequences. A later analysis assigned CDR3 sequences and most-parsimonious VDJ recombination scenarios with the TCRdist pipeline. In a later analysis, every TCR beta chain was defined by the combination of its CDR3 amino acid sequence and its V-gene family, and reads without a unique V-gene family were dropped. As a way to deal with suspected cross-contamination and a sequencing artifact, a later analysis dropped approximately 570 nucleotide sequences that were highly shared and had low generation probability. In a later analysis, a clonal expansion index for each public chain was calculated from normalized within-repertoire ranks of inferred template counts. In a later analysis, generation probabilities were computed using a VDJ recombination model fitted to out-of-frame rearrangements, and the results were checked against IGoR. Hypergeometric tests were used in a later analysis to score TCR-TCR, TCR-HLA and TCR-CMV co-occurrence, with a repertoire-size bias correction applied to the TCR pairs. In a later analysis, false discovery rates were estimated by permuting HLA or CMV assignments 20 times. In a later analysis, co-occurring TCRs were grouped using DBSCAN, and TCRdist sequence similarity was added for clustering within HLA-allele-positive subsets. Repertoires with fewer than 30,000 or more than 120,000 public chains were left out of co-occurrence clustering, as were five repertoires with anomalous nucleotide sharing. What TCRdb holds here is the immuneACCESS table cut down to in-frame rearrangements. Part of the clones is not present; checked against another copy, under half of the missing clones reflect an unresolved V gene, and the others are unexplained. Clone size and V and J calls were adopted from that table, with D and trimming inferred from the DNA. The sample table lists about 140,000 clones, over 75% of them with a count of one. The top ten hold 2% to 3% of the sample.

The CDR3 runs 15 amino acids, cysteine and phenylalanine included. CDR3 DNA only is kept here, 45 bases in frame from base 1. According to the germline V gene, CDR1 reads SGHRS and CDR2 reads YFSETQ. Trimming takes 4 bases from V and 2 bases from J, and the germline ends sit 13 bases apart. This clonotype was obtained from a man aged 45 to 65 in good health and CMV-seronegative. Sequenced sample: PBMCs. The chain joins TRBV5-1 to TRBJ2-1; TRBD2 is a possible D gene, resting on 6 matching bases. The base sequence is TGCGCCAGCAGCCCGACTAGTGTGGCCTACAATGAGCAGTTCTTC. Its protein product is CASSPTSVAYNEQFF.